This T cell receptor (beta chain) was found in a study of regulatory T cells in long-lasting Graves disease (dated by TCRdb to 2020 to 2023). Regarding the study in general: In the newly diagnosed Graves' disease group, patients had been taking antithyroid drugs for less than 3 months. Peripheral blood TCR sequencing and RNA sequencing compared persistent Graves' disease patients with newly diagnosed Graves' disease patients. TCR sequencing covered about 13 persistent and 20 or so newly diagnosed Graves' disease patients, some 35 samples in total. The study took place in China and was registered as a clinical trial. Beyond this particular receptor, the publication reports: Persistent Graves' disease patients showed lower TCR Shannon entropy and fewer highly expanded clones than newly diagnosed patients, suggesting clonal expansion. Only peripheral blood was studied, because thyroid tissue, the primary lesion, was inaccessible. Persistent disease showed preferential use of TRBV28, TRBJ1-2 and TRBJ2-5, whereas newly diagnosed disease favored TRBV20-1 and TRBJ2-1. Only the TCR beta chain was sequenced and analyzed. The small sample size was acknowledged by the authors as a limitation that may reduce accuracy. More public clonotypes were shared among persistent patients (more than 2,500) than among newly diagnosed patients (over 900).

The time point label for this specimen denotes: newly diagnosed GD, antithyroid drugs for less than 3 months. For both TCR sequencing and RNA sequencing, RNA was extracted from PBMCs in TRIzol. Graves' disease was diagnosed according to American Thyroid Association guidelines. Recruitment of patients was carried out at an endocrinology department in Xi'an, China. Each patient gave around 9.2 milliliters of peripheral blood, collected in an EDTA anticoagulant tube. Ficoll Paque Plus density gradient separation was used to isolate PBMCs, and no further T cell sorting was done. An Agilent 2100 Bioanalyzer and agarose gel were used to check RNA quality, and a NanoDrop 2000 was used to measure RNA concentration. Library preparation used multiplex PCR. Instrument used: Illumina HiSeq 4000. TCR beta libraries were built with iRepertoire HTBI primers and Arm-PCR amplification of CDR3 regions. Gel purification was performed on PCR products prior to sequencing. Processing in the source paper ran as follows. Gene usage analysis of CDR3 amino acid clonotypes used the approximately 62 TRBV and around 13 TRBJ segments found across samples. COPE and FqMerger were used to merge the filtered high-quality paired reads into contigs. BLAST was used to align contigs to IMGT TRBV, TRBD and TRBJ reference genes, and CDR3 was defined according to IMGT. Any clonotype with a frequency above 0.1% was counted as a highly expanded clone. Shannon entropy was used to measure repertoire diversity, and the Gini coefficient was used to measure V-J evenness. A clonotype found in more than one individual was treated as public. TCRdb passed the public sequencing reads through fastp at Q25 and MiXCR, retaining productive beta sequences. For every CDR3 protein sequence, its rows merge into one entry that carries the most common genes and DNA. TCRdb's processing, not the authors', yielded these V and J calls. The sample table shows around 420,000 distinct CDR3 sequences, and about 15% are seen once. Jointly, the top ten make up about 7.8% of the sample.

As to this clonotype: Its binding antigen is unknown. A read error may be the cause here, since a much bigger clone is one base away.

The cysteine opens and the phenylalanine closes a CDR3 of 14 amino acids. The entry retains the CDR3 DNA only, 42 bases that are in frame from base 1. As encoded in the germline V gene, CDR1 is SGHAT while CDR2 is FQNNGV. This same sample was also part of a study on T cells in Graves' hyperthyroidism and ophthalmopathy. Reported in the second study: Stable Graves' hyperthyroidism was defined as the absence of progression to ophthalmopathy over 18 months of follow-up. Hyperthyroidism patients were newly diagnosed, with disease duration under 2 months, and aged 18 to 65 years. Exclusion was applied to patients with uncontrolled infections, other autoimmune diseases, pregnancy or lactation. Diagnoses were based on clinical symptoms, serum thyroxine and TRAb, thyroid ultrasound and orbital computed tomography. The TCR CDR3 was subjected to a first round of RT-PCR using the HTBI primer set and the Qiagen OneStep RT-PCR kit. Most expanded thyroid clonotypes (frequency above 0.001) were also found in blood, which suggests that blood repertoires may mirror thyroid immune responses. In cross-validation, a model built on a 13 V-J signature told ophthalmopathy apart from stable hyperthyroidism with approximately 91% sensitivity and roughly 83% specificity, and in testing the same model reached 80%/75%. In validation, the model predicted progression to ophthalmopathy a median of approximately 6.6 months before onset, with about 64% sensitivity and 72.22% specificity. TCR V-J signatures able to tell the groups apart were searched for in a discovery cohort of 90 to 100 patients, of whom 40 to 45 had Graves' ophthalmopathy and about 60 had stable Graves' hyperthyroidism. Prospective prediction of ophthalmopathy was tested in an independent validation cohort of fewer than 20 hyperthyroidism patients and 17 patients who later progressed to ophthalmopathy. The roughly 100 discovery patients were divided at random into training and test sets in a 7:3 ratio. In addition, the study compared T-cell repertoires in thyroid tissue and in blood from about six Graves' hyperthyroidism patients. Once sampling was done, hyperthyroidism patients were given methimazole at a starting dose of 30 mg daily, whereas ophthalmopathy patients were given high-dose intravenous methylprednisolone. Libraries were constructed in a second round of multiplex PCR, after which size selection and purification were carried out. Libraries were sequenced paired-end with 100 bp reads on an Illumina HiSeq2000. SOAPnuke was used to process the raw data, removing reads that contained adapters or uncalled bases, had a mean Phred below 15, or lacked an exact match to the constant primer or identifier. High-quality paired reads were merged with COPE v1.2.5, and unique nucleotide sequences were defined as clonotypes. Clonotypes were aligned to IMGT TRBV, TRBD and TRBJ reference segments using MiTCR v1.1. Analysis was restricted to V-J combinations with a frequency above 0.0001, which covered 99.2% of repertoires. The TCS score was defined as F50 (clonal expansion) divided by E x V (chaos), with BLOSUM62-based TCRdist calculated between CDR3 peptides within each V-J. Welch's t-statistics and random forest reduced fewer than 600 V-J features to around 14, which were used in a naive Bayes classifier (R e1071). No statistical method was used to fix the sample size in advance, and group allocation was not hidden from the investigators. The paper describes TCR Vbeta CDR3 sequencing of fewer than 150 peripheral blood samples, made up of fewer than 50 ophthalmopathy patients, around 78 hyperthyroidism patients and approximately 17 progressor patients.

The chain was built from TRBV11-2 and TRBJ2-1; no D segment can be confidently identified. The sample here was peripheral blood mononuclear cells (PBMCs), taken at new diagnosis, from a patient treated with antithyroid drugs. The sequence was collected from a woman aged 40-49 years with Graves disease. Donor details come from another sample of the same person, matched by shared clones. The sequenced DNA: TGTGTCAGCAGCTTAGATCGTGGCAGCAATGAGCAGTTCTTC. Translation gives CVSSLDRGSNEQFF.